This TCR beta chain was sequenced during a study of shared clonotypes between healthy human individuals. Findings of the study overall: About 5% of naive CD4 clonotypes were common to several donors.

Regarding this clone: Its antigen is as yet unknown.

V was shortened by 5 bases and J by 6 bases, with 19 bases between the two germline ends. There are 15 residues in the CDR3. Germline lookup yields CDR1 LNHDA and CDR2 SQIVND (reference sequence). Data came from immunoSEQ multiplex PCR; TCRdb stores just in-frame clones and leaves some out. Counted here are approximately 710,000 clones, about nine tenths occurring once; the ten biggest clones make up roughly 36%. The study drew its donors from healthy HIV-negative adults without recent acute infections or vaccinations. The specimen sequenced was memory CD8+ T cells from PBMCs. Subset denoted: CD45RO+ cells pooled with CCR7-negative TemRA cells. The TCR comes from a young man in good health. Some clones in this sample may be carry-over from other donors' samples. This chain uses TRBV19 with TRBJ1-2, with a possible D match to TRBD1 (5 bases). Here the CDR3 reads CASSSTPTVTNGYTF. The CDR3 DNA sequence: TGTGCCAGTAGTTCAACCCCGACAGTAACGAATGGCTACACCTTC.